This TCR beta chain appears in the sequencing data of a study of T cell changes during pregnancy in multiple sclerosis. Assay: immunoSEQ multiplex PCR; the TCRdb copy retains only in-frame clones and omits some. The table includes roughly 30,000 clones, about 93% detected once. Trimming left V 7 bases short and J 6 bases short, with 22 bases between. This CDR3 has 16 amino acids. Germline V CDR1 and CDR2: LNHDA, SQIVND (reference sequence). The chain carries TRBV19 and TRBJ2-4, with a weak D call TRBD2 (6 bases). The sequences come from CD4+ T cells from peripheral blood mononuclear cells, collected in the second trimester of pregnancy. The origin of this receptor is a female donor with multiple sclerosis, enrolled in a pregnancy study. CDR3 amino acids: CASTSLPGTRGNIQYF. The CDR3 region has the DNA TGTGCCAGTACCTCCCTCCCAGGGACTCGGGGAAACATTCAGTACTTC.